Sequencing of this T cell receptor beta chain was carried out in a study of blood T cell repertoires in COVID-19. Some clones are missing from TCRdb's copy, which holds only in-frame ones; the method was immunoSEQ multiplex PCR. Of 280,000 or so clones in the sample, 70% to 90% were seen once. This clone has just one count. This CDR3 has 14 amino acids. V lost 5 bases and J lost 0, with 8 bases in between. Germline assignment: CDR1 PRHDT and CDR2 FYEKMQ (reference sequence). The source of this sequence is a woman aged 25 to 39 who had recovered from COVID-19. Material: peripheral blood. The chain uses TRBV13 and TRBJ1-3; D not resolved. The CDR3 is CASSDFYSGNTIYF. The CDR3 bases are TGTGCCAGCAGCGACTTTTACTCTGGAAACACCATATATTTT.